Below, 18 T cell receptor beta chains from the same sample are listed, as sequenced in a study of cytomegalovirus exposure and HLA in healthy donors. Primers for the PCR totalled 60 Vbeta and 13 Jbeta. Here immunoSEQ multiplex PCR was the method, and the copy in TCRdb shows in-frame clones only, minus some. The sample holds roughly 110,000 clones, roughly 82% seen once. What was sequenced was PBMCs. Receptors originate from a woman aged 45 to 65 in good health and CMV-seropositive.

The chain uses TRBV9 and TRBJ1-1; tentatively, D is TRBD1 (5 bases). The germline V gene encodes CDR1 SGDLS and CDR2 YYNGEE. Trimming took off 3 bases at V and 2 bases at J, with 8 bases between the two ends. The CDR3 covers 13 residues. CDR3 nucleotide sequence: TGTGCCAGCAGCGGGGGACTCAACACTGAAGCTTTCTTT. It is translated as CASSGGLNTEAFF.

The gene calls are TRBV7-6 and TRBJ2-5; D might be TRBD1 (6 bases). Trimming shortened V by 2 bases and J by 2 bases, and 9 bases separated the two germline ends. The CDR3 is 14 residues long. CDR1 is SGHVS and CDR2 is FNYEAQ in the germline V gene. CDR3 DNA sequence: TGTGCCAGCAGCTTATACCAGGGGCAAGAGACCCAGTACTTC. Translated, it gives CASSLYQGQETQYF. Full variable domain (remainder filled in from reference TRBV7-6 and TRBJ2-5): GAGVSQSPRYKVTKRGQDVALRCDPISGHVSLYWYRQALGQGPEFLTYFNYEAQQDKSGLPNDRFSAERPEGSISTLTIQRTEQRDSAMYRCASSLYQGQETQYFGPGTRLLVL.

This clone was observed a handful of times. The chain joins TRBV15 to TRBJ2-7; D gene unclear. Germline values: CDR1 LNHNV, CDR2 YYDKDF (reference sequence). Trimming took off 4 bases at V and 1 base at J, with 8 bases between the two ends. CDR3 size: 13 residues. CDR3 sequence reads: CATSTVDSYEQYF. The DNA for the CDR3 is TGTGCCACCAGCACCGTAGATTCCTACGAGCAGTACTTC.

The rearrangement uses TRBV7-6 and TRBJ1-3, with 7 bases fitting TRBD1. CDR1 is SGHVS and CDR2 is FNYEAQ in the germline V gene. CDR3 size: 15 residues. V shed 5 bases, J shed 2 bases, and the junction held 6 bases outside the gene matches. CDR3: CASSNDRVAGNTIYF. The DNA for the CDR3 is TGTGCCAGCAGCAATGACAGGGTTGCTGGAAACACCATATATTTT.

The CDR3 DNA sequence: TGTGCCTGGAGTTTAGGGGGATGGAACACTGAAGCTTTCTTT. Protein sequence: CAWSLGGWNTEAFF. The V and J genes are TRBV30 and TRBJ1-1; possible D gene TRBD1, 6 bases. Germline-derived CDR1 and CDR2 are GTSNPN and SVGIG (reference sequence). V was trimmed by 2 bases and J by 1 base, leaving 11 bases between them. The CDR3 loop spans 14 amino acids. The full variable domain, rest sourced from reference TRBV30 and TRBJ1-1, is SQTIHQWPATLVQPVGSPLSLECTVEGTSNPNLYWYRQAAGRGLQLLFYSVGIGQISSEVPQNLSASRPQDRQFILSSKKLLLSDSGFYLCAWSLGGWNTEAFFGQGTRLTVV.

This clone was picked up one time. The gene calls are TRBV19 and TRBJ1-4, with 8 bases matching TRBD1. Germline assignment: CDR1 LNHDA and CDR2 SQIVND (reference sequence). V dropped 7 bases and J dropped 7; count of bases not matched to a gene: 8. This CDR3 is 14 amino acids long. CDR3 region: CASKQARGLEKLFF. The CDR3 DNA follows: TGTGCCAGTAAACAGGCCAGGGGGCTTGAAAAACTGTTTTTT.

This chain connects TRBV28 to TRBJ1-2; TRBD1 matches at 7 bases. This CDR3 region has 20 residues. The germline V gene has CDR1 MDHEN and CDR2 SYDVKM. Germline trimming cut 3 bases from V and 7 bases from J; bases unmatched to any gene: 26. The CDR3 nucleotides are TGTGCCAGCAGTTTCGCGAGGGACAGATCATTTAGTATTAAGGCTCGTGGCTACACCTTC. Translation gives CASSFARDRSFSIKARGYTF.

The V and J genes are TRBV28 and TRBJ2-2; perhaps TRBD1 as D (6 bases). Trimming cost V 4 bases and J 3 bases, with 12 bases left between them. CDR1 and CDR2 from the germline V gene are MDHEN and SYDVKM. CDR3 length: 15 residues. Written as DNA, the CDR3 is TGTGCCAGCAGTTCCTTGGACAGTTACACCGGGGAGCTGTTTTTT. It codes for CASSSLDSYTGELFF. The variable domain in full, with the rest retrieved from reference TRBV28 and TRBJ2-2, is DVKVTQSSRYLVKRTGEKVFLECVQDMDHENMFWYRQDPGLGLRLIYFSYDVKMKEKGDIPEGYSVSREKKERFSLILESASTNQTSMYLCASSSLDSYTGELFFGEGSRLTVL.

V and J are TRBV2 and TRBJ1-1, with 7 bases lining up with TRBD1. The V segment lost 5 bases and the J segment 4 bases; nucleotides outside the gene matches: 10. CDR1 SNHLY and CDR2 FYNNEI come from the germline V gene. The CDR3 sequence is 15 residues long. Written as DNA, the CDR3 is TGTGCCAGCAGTTTATCTACAGGGGTTTTCACTGAAGCTTTCTTT. This sequence encodes CASSLSTGVFTEAFF.

The J gene is TRBJ1-1, the V gene TRBV5-4; tentatively, D is TRBD1 (5 bases). The CDR3 length is 16 residues. Trimming removed 0 bases at V and 0 bases at J, with 12 bases between. Germline V gene lookup returns CDR1 SGHNT and CDR2 YYREEE (reference sequence). CDR3 DNA: TGTGCCAGCAGCTTGGGCAGCGGGGGGATGAACACTGAAGCTTTCTTT. Its translation is CASSLGSGGMNTEAFF. Together with reference TRBV5-4 and TRBJ1-1, the CDR3 gives the full variable domain: ETGVTQSPTHLIKTRGQQVTLRCSSQSGHNTVSWYQQALGQGPQFIFQYYREEENGRGNFPPRFSGLQFPNYSSELNVNALELDDSALYLCASSLGSGGMNTEAFFGQGTRLTVV.

CDR3: CASSELPGQTNTEAFF. The DNA for the CDR3 is TGTGCCAGCAGCGAACTACCGGGACAGACGAACACTGAAGCTTTCTTT. The V and J genes are TRBV21-1 and TRBJ1-1; TRBD1 is taken as the D call from the table, unchecked against the DNA. TRBV21-1 is termed a pseudogene. CDR3 length equals 16 residues.

The V gene is TRBV28, the J gene TRBJ2-7; 9 bases align to TRBD2. The CDR3 spans 13 residues. Unmatched junction bases numbered 11, after V lost 5 bases and J lost 12 bases. Germline V gene sequence: CDR1 MDHEN, CDR2 SYDVKM. Here the CDR3 DNA reads TGTGCCAGCAGTGAGCGGGGGGCGCTTTGGGGGTACTTC. Residues: CASSERGALWGYF.

The V call is TRBV15, the J call TRBJ2-7, with TRBD2 identical over 11 bases. The CDR3 totals 17 residues. Trimming took 8 bases from V and 5 from J; bases not matched to a gene: 17. Germline CDR1 and CDR2: LNHNV and YYDKDF (reference sequence). The CDR3 region has the DNA TGTGCCACCGGAAGTGGGCTAGCGGGGGGCCACCACCACGAGCAGTACTTC. This encodes CATGSGLAGGHHHEQYF.

The rearrangement links TRBV6-4 to TRBJ1-1, with 12 bases aligning to TRBD1. V gave up 6 bases and J gave up 4 bases; unmatched junction bases: 6. Germline V gene data show CDR1 as MRHNA and CDR2 as SNTAGT. The CDR3 loop spans 15 amino acids. This CDR3 is CASRGQGAHGTEAFF. The CDR3 DNA is TGTGCCAGCAGGGGACAGGGGGCCCATGGCACTGAAGCTTTCTTT.

As concerns this clone: One end of the junction does not line up with germline, which may come from a read error. The V call is TRBV19, the J call TRBJ2-1; D unclear. The CDR3 is 15 amino acids. The germline gives CDR1 LNHDA, CDR2 SQIVND (reference sequence). In nucleotides, the CDR3 is TGTGCCAGTAGTTTAGACTTTAGCTCCTACAATGAGCAGTTCTTC. Residues: CASSLDFSSYNEQFF.

The V call is TRBV7-9, the J call TRBJ2-5; tentative D call: TRBD1 (6 bases). Trimming took off 5 bases at V and 5 bases at J, with 9 bases between the two ends. The CDR3 is 12 residues long. Germline-derived CDR1 and CDR2 are SEHNR and FQNEAQ (reference sequence). CDR3 sequence (DNA): TGTGCCAGCAGCCCCCAGGGGGAGACCCAGTACTTC. Amino acid sequence: CASSPQGETQYF.

The J gene is TRBJ2-1, the V gene TRBV9; D may be TRBD2 (5 bases). Between the trimmed V and J ends, which lost 0 bases and 0 bases, there was a span of 10 bases. This CDR3 spans 16 amino acids. Germline V lookup: CDR1 SGDLS, CDR2 YYNGEE. The CDR3 is CASSVGGSSSYNEQFF. The CDR3 coding sequence is TGTGCCAGCAGCGTAGGAGGGTCGAGCTCCTACAATGAGCAGTTCTTC.

The chain is built from TRBV5-1 and TRBJ2-3, with TRBD2 identical over 7 bases. Germline CDR1 is SGHRS and CDR2 is YFSETQ. The length of the CDR3 is 15 residues. V trimming: 0 bases; J trimming: 6 bases; junction bases outside the gene matches: 7. CDR3: CASSLALGGTDTQYF. The CDR3, as DNA: TGCGCCAGCAGCTTGGCTCTGGGGGGGACGGATACGCAGTATTTT.